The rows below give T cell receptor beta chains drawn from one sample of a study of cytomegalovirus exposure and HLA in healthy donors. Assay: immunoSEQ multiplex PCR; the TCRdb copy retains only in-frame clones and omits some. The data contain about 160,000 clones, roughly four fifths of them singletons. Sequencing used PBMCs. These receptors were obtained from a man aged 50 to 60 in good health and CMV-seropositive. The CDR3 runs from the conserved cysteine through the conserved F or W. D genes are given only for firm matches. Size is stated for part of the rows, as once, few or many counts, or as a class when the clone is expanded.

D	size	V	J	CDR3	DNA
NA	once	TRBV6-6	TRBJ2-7	CASSNPGFYEQYF	TGTGCCAGCAGCAACCCAGGATTCTACGAGCAGTACTTC
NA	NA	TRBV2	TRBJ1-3	CASSPANRAGNTIYF	TGTGCCAGCAGTCCAGCCAACAGGGCTGGAAACACCATATATTTT
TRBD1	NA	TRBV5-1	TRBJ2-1	CASSLTWTGSNEQFF	TGCGCCAGCAGCTTGACCTGGACAGGGAGCAATGAGCAGTTCTTC
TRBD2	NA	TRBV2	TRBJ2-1	CASTWTSGRQGNEQFF	TGTGCCAGCACATGGACTAGCGGGAGACAAGGGAATGAGCAGTTCTTC
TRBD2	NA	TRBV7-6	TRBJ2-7	CASSPGGSYEQYF	TGTGCCAGCAGCCCGGGGGGCTCCTACGAGCAGTACTTC
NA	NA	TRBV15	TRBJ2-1	CATSVPPGGRNEQFF	TGTGCCACCAGCGTCCCCCCAGGGGGGAGAAATGAGCAGTTCTTC
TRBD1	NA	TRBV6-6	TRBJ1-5	CASNDRVQGQPQHF	TGTGCCAGCAATGACAGGGTTCAGGGTCAGCCCCAGCATTTT
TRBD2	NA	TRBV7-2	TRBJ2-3	CASSLRAGESTDTQYF	TGTGCCAGCAGCCTAAGAGCGGGGGAGTCCACAGATACGCAGTATTTT
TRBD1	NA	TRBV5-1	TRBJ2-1	CASSLEGQGTGNEQFF	TGCGCCAGCAGCTTGGAGGGACAGGGGACCGGGAATGAGCAGTTCTTC
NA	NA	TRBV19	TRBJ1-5	CASSPGNSNQPQHF	TGTGCCAGTAGCCCCGGGAACAGCAATCAGCCCCAGCATTTT
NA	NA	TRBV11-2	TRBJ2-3	CASSTYRGGRSTDTQYF	TGTGCCAGCAGCACCTACAGGGGAGGACGAAGCACAGATACGCAGTATTTT
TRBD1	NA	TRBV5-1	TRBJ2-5	CASSPGQGAREQYF	TGCGCCAGCAGCCCGGGACAGGGGGCGCGAGAGCAGTACTTC
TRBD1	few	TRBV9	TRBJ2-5	CASSVEGGKGETQYF	TGTGCCAGCAGCGTAGAAGGGGGCAAGGGGGAGACCCAGTACTTC
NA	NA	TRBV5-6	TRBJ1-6	CASSPMGRGSDSPLHF	TGTGCCAGCAGCCCCATGGGGAGGGGCAGTGATTCACCCCTCCACTTT
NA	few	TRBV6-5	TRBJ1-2	CASSASQGSGYTF	TGTGCCAGCAGTGCATCACAGGGCTCTGGCTACACCTTC
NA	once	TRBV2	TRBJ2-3	CASSGARAASTQYF	TGTGCCAGCAGTGGTGCCAGGGCCGCTAGTACGCAGTATTTT
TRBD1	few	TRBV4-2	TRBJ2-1	CASSQPGTGVDEQFF	TGTGCCAGCAGCCAACCCGGGACAGGGGTCGATGAGCAGTTCTTC
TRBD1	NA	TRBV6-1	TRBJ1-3	CASSDPGQGDTIYF	TGTGCCAGCAGTGACCCGGGACAGGGCGACACCATATATTTT
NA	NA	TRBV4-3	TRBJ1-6	CASSQGGQDSPLHF	TGCGCCAGCAGCCAAGGAGGGCAAGATTCACCCCTCCACTTT
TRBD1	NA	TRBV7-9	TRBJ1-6	CAVPSDGTGGYNSPLHF	TGTGCCGTACCCTCGGATGGGACAGGGGGCTATAATTCACCCCTCCACTTT
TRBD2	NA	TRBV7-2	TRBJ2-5	CASSHLLAEETQYF	TGTGCCAGCAGCCACCTACTAGCGGAGGAGACCCAGTACTTC
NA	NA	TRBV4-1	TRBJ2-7	CASSQERAYEQYF	TGCGCCAGCAGCCAAGAGAGGGCTTACGAGCAGTACTTC
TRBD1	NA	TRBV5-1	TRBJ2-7	CASSLGTGGLDEQYF	TGCGCCAGCAGCTTGGGAACAGGGGGCCTCGACGAGCAGTACTTC
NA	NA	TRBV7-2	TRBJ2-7	CASSLSSVTPYEQYF	TGTGCCAGCAGCTTATCTAGCGTGACACCCTACGAGCAGTACTTC
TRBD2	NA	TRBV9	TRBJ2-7	CASSVVKREAGDEQYF	TGTGCCAGCAGCGTAGTTAAACGGGAGGCCGGGGACGAGCAGTACTTC
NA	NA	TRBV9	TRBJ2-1	CASSVAGLGGFDEQFF	TGTGCCAGCAGCGTAGCAGGTCTAGGGGGTTTCGATGAGCAGTTCTTC
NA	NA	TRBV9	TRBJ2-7	CASSLKTGTSDYEQYF	TGTGCCAGCAGCCTAAAAACCGGGACATCAGACTACGAGCAGTACTTC
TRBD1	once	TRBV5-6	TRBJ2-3	CASSARGPLTPSTDTQYF	TGTGCCAGCAGCGCCAGGGGGCCACTAACCCCTAGCACAGATACGCAGTATTTT
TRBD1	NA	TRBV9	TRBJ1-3	CASSGQGEIISGNTIYF	TGTGCCAGCAGCGGACAGGGCGAGATCATTTCTGGAAACACCATATATTTT
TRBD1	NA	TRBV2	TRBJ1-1	CAGSSRQGRTEAFF	TGTGCCGGCAGTAGCCGACAGGGTAGGACTGAAGCTTTCTTT
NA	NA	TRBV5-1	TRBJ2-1	CASSQGTYNEQFF	TGCGCCAGCAGCCAGGGTACCTACAATGAGCAGTTCTTC
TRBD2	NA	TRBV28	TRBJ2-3	CASRGWNGRALADTQYF	TGTGCCAGCCGCGGGTGGAACGGGAGGGCTCTGGCTGATACGCAGTATTTT
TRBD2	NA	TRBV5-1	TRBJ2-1	CASSLSGTSYNEQFF	TGCGCCAGCAGCTTGTCTGGGACTAGCTATAATGAGCAGTTCTTC
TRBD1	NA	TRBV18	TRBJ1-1	CASSPRQGSNTEAFF	TGTGCCAGCTCACCCCGACAGGGGTCTAACACTGAAGCTTTCTTT
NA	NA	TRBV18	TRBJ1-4	CASSPRGGTNEKLFF	TGTGCCAGCTCACCTCGCGGGGGGACTAATGAAAAACTGTTTTTT
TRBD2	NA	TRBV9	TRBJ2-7	CASSPEGLAVTYEQYF	TGTGCCAGCAGCCCCGAGGGACTAGCGGTAACCTACGAGCAGTACTTC
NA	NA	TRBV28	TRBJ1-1	CASSLNRDTEAFF	TGTGCCAGCAGTCTGAACAGAGACACTGAAGCTTTCTTT
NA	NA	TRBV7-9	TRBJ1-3	CASSQGGTDGNTIYF	TGTGCCAGCAGCCAGGGAGGAACGGATGGAAACACCATATATTTT
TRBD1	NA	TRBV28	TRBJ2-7	CASTQPGQGVDGDSYEQYF	TGTGCCAGCACCCAACCGGGACAGGGAGTCGATGGCGACTCCTACGAGCAGTACTTC
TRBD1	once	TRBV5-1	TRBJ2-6	CASSLTGAGANVLTF	TGCGCCAGCAGCTTAACAGGGGCTGGGGCCAACGTCCTGACTTTC
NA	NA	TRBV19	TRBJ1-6	CASQGSYNSPLHF	TGTGCCAGCCAGGGCTCCTATAATTCACCCCTCCACTTT
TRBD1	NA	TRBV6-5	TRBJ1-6	CASRQGNNSPLHF	TGTGCCAGCAGACAGGGGAATAATTCACCCCTCCACTTT
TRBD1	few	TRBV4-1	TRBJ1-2	CASSPRDSYGYTF	TGCGCCAGCAGCCCTCGGGACAGCTATGGCTACACCTTC
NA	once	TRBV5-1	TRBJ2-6	CASSSYRDGANVLTF	TGCGCCAGCAGCTCGTACAGGGATGGGGCCAACGTCCTGACTTTC
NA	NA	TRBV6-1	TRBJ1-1	CASSELGRPTFEAFF	TGTGCCAGCAGTGAATTAGGCAGGCCTACTTTTGAAGCTTTCTTT
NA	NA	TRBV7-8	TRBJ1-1	CASSWRDSSMNTEAFF	TGTGCCAGCAGCTGGCGTGACAGCTCCATGAACACTGAAGCTTTCTTT
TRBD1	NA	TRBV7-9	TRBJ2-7	CASSHTGTGPSNEQYF	TGTGCCAGCAGCCACACCGGGACAGGGCCGTCCAACGAGCAGTACTTC
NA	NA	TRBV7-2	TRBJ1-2	CASSQITGTNNYGYTF	TGTGCCAGCAGCCAGATAACCGGGACAAATAACTATGGCTACACCTTC
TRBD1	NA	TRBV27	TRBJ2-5	CASSLSTGPQETQYF	TGTGCCAGCAGTTTGTCGACAGGGCCACAAGAGACCCAGTACTTC
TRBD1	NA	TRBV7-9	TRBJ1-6	CASSYLSQGFYNSPLHF	TGTGCCAGCAGCTACCTCTCACAGGGGTTCTATAATTCACCCCTCCACTTT
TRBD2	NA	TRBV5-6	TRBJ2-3	CASSLGAGLAAF	TGTGCCAGCAGCTTGGGGGCGGGACTAGCGGCTTTT
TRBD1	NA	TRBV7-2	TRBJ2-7	CASSLRTGKIYEQYF	TGTGCCAGCAGCTTAAGGACAGGGAAGATATACGAGCAGTACTTC
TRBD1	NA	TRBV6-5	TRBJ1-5	CASRTGQSDQQPQHF	TGTGCCAGCAGAACGGGACAGTCAGACCAGCAGCCCCAGCATTTT
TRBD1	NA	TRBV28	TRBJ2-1	CASSSQGQGSYNEQFF	TGTGCCAGCAGTTCCCAGGGACAGGGCTCCTACAATGAGCAGTTCTTC
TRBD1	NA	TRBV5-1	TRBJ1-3	CASSGPGQTGNTIYF	TGCGCCAGCAGCGGACCGGGACAGACTGGAAACACCATATATTTT